These T cell receptor beta chains were read from a single sample in a study of T-cell memory formation after mild COVID-19. One entry per CDR3 protein results from TCRdb running MiXCR on the 5' RACE reads. The sample shows 170,000 or so distinct CDR3 sequences, about 21% of them seen only once. The sample was PBMCs or a T cell subset sorted from them (not recorded which). These receptors all come from an adult woman who had mild COVID-19 (a few samples of this study predate the infection). Cell type and time point are not known. The conserved cysteine and the conserved F or W are not part of the CDR3 here. Some rows have no size entry. The others give once, few or many, or a class for an expanded clone.

CDR3aa: ASSPGLAGVYEQF; v_gene: TRBV7-9; abundance: .; j_gene: TRBJ2-1
CDR3aa: ASSSQGGVETQY; v_gene: TRBV12-3/TRBV12-4; abundance: few; j_gene: TRBJ2-5
CDR3aa: ASEEGGEGQETQY; v_gene: TRBV7-6; abundance: few; j_gene: TRBJ2-5
CDR3aa: ASSFSPGNTEAF; v_gene: TRBV12-3/TRBV12-4; abundance: .; j_gene: TRBJ1-1
CDR3aa: ASSLEGLAGVTNEQF; v_gene: TRBV7-9; abundance: .; j_gene: TRBJ2-1
CDR3aa: SVPWGSEQY; v_gene: TRBV29-1; abundance: .; j_gene: TRBJ2-7
CDR3aa: ASSEELYEQY; v_gene: TRBV6-1; abundance: .; j_gene: TRBJ2-7
CDR3aa: ASSLSFATRAYEQY; v_gene: TRBV27; abundance: .; j_gene: TRBJ2-7
CDR3aa: SARAPSGYEQY; v_gene: TRBV20-1; abundance: .; j_gene: TRBJ2-7
CDR3aa: ASSPGQAFGEAF; v_gene: TRBV19; abundance: .; j_gene: TRBJ1-1
CDR3aa: SVAEYNEQF; v_gene: TRBV29-1; abundance: few; j_gene: TRBJ2-1
CDR3aa: ASSQDPPREGEQY; v_gene: TRBV3-1; abundance: .; j_gene: TRBJ2-7
CDR3aa: ACQLGVETQY; v_gene: TRBV30; abundance: .; j_gene: TRBJ2-5
CDR3aa: ASSFLPLQGAGETQY; v_gene: TRBV28; abundance: few; j_gene: TRBJ2-5
CDR3aa: ASSHPQGGADTQY; v_gene: TRBV5-1; abundance: few; j_gene: TRBJ2-3
CDR3aa: ASSLEAGPFPYNEQF; v_gene: TRBV5-1; abundance: few; j_gene: TRBJ2-1